This section outlines one TCR beta chain sequence together with its context. Antigen: not known. In the original workflow: Junction-only sequences without quality scores were provided by ImmunoSEQ, so filtering was different. TCRdb's copy holds only in-frame clones and misses some; the assay was immunoSEQ multiplex PCR. V and J calls and clone size are as listed in that table; D and trimming were resolved from the DNA. The data contain millions of clones, roughly nine tenths of them singletons. Germline CDR1 is LNHNV and CDR2 is YYDKDF (reference sequence). V gave up 1 base and J gave up 9 bases, with 4 bases separating them. This CDR3 region has 11 residues. A CD45RA+ naive subset and a CD45RA-negative memory subset were split from CD4+ cells. The data derive from a study of shared clonotypes between healthy human individuals. Notes on the study in general: Among several donors, about 5% of naive CD4 clonotypes were found in common.

The rearrangement links TRBV15 to TRBJ2-1; D is unresolved. The TCR comes from a man aged 18-30 years in good health. The specimen sequenced was naive CD4+ T cells sorted from blood. Subset given: CD45RA+ positively selected. This CDR3 reads CATSRGREQFF. The CDR3 nucleotides are TGTGCCACCAGCAGAGGGCGTGAGCAGTTCTTC.